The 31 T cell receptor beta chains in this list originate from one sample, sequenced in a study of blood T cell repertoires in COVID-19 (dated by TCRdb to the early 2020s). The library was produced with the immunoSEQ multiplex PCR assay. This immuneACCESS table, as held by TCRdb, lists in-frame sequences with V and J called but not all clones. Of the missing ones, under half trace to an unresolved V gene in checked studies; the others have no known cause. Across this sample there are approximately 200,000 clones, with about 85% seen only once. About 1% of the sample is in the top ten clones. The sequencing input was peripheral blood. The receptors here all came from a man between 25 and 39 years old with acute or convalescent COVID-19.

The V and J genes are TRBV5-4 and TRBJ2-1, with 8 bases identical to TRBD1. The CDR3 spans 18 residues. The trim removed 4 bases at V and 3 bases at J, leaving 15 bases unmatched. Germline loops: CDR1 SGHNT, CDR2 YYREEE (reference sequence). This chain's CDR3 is CASSPNRPGQGNYNEQFF. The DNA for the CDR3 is TGTGCCAGCAGCCCCAACCGGCCTGGACAGGGCAACTACAATGAGCAGTTCTTC.

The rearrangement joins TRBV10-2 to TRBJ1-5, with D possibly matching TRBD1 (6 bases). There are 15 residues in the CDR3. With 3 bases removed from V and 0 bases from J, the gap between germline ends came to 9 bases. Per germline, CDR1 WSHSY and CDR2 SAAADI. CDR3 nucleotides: TGCGCCAGCAGTGATCAGGGGCGTAGCAATCAGCCCCAGCATTTT. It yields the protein CASSDQGRSNQPQHF.

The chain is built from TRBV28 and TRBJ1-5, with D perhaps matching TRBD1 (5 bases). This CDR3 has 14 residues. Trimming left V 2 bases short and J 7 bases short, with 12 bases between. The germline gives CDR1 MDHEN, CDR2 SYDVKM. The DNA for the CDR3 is TGTGCCAGCAGTTTAGGGGGGGTAGGACAGCCCCAGCATTTT. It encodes CASSLGGVGQPQHF.

The CDR3 loop is CASSPPGQPQHF. Written as DNA, the CDR3 is TGTGCCAGCAGCCCCCCCGGTCAGCCCCAGCATTTT. This chain uses TRBV27 with TRBJ1-5; D is unresolved. Germline-derived CDR1 and CDR2 are MNHEY and SMNVEV (reference sequence). The CDR3 length is 12 residues. Trimming took 6 bases from V and 6 from J, leaving 9 bases between them.

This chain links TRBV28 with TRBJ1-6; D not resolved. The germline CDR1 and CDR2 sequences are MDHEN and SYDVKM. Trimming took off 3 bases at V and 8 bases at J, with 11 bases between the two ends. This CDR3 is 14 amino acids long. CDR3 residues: CASSFGQAYSPLHF. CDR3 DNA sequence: TGTGCCAGCAGTTTTGGGCAGGCCTATTCACCCCTCCACTTT.

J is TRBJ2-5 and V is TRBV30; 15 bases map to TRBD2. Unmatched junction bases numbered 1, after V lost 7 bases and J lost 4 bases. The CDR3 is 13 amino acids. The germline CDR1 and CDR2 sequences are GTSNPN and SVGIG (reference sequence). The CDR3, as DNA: TGTGCCTTGGGACTAGCGGGAGGAGAGACCCAGTACTTC. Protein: CALGLAGGETQYF.

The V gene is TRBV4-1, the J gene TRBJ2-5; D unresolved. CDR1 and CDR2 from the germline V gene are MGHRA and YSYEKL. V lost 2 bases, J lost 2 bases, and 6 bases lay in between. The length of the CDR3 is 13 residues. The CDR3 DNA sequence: TGCGCCAGCAGCCAACTTTCTCAAGAGACCCAGTACTTC. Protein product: CASSQLSQETQYF.

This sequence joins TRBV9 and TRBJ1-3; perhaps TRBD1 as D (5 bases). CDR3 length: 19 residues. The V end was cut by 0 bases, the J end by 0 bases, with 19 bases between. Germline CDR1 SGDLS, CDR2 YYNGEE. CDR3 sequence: CASSVVAGWAGPSGNTIYF. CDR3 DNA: TGTGCCAGCAGCGTAGTCGCCGGCTGGGCAGGGCCCTCTGGAAACACCATATATTTT.

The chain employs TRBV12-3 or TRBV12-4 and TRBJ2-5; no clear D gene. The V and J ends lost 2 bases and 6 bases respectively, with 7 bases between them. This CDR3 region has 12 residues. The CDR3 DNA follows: TGTGCCAGCAGTTTAAATGACAAGACCCAGTACTTC. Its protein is CASSLNDKTQYF.

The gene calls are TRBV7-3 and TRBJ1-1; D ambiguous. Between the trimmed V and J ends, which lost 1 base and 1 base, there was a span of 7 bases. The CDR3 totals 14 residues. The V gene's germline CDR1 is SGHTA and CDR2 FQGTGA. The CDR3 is CASSLNPGNTEAFF. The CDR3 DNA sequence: TGTGCCAGCAGCTTAAATCCAGGGAACACTGAAGCTTTCTTT.

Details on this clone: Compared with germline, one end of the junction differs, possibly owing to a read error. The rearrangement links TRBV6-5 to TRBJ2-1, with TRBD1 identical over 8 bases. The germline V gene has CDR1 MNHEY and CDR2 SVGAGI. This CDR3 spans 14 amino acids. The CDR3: CATSWGQALNEQFF. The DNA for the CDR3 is TGTGCCACCAGTTGGGGACAGGCTCTGAATGAGCAGTTCTTC.

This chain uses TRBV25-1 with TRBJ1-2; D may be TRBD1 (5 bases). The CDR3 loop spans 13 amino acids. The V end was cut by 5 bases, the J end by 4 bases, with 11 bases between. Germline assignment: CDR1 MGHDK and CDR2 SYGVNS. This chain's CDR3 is CASSRRGAYGYTF. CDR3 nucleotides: TGTGCCAGCAGTAGAAGGGGCGCCTATGGCTACACCTTC.

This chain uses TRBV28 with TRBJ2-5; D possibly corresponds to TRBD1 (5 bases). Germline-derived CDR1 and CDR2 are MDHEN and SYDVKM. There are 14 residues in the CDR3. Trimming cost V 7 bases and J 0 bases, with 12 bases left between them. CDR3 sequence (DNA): TGTGCCAGCACGGATAAGGGGCACCAAGAGACCCAGTACTTC. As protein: CASTDKGHQETQYF.

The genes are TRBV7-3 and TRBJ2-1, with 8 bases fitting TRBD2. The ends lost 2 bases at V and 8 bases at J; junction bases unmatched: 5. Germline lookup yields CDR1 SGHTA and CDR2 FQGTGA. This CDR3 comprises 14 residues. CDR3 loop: CASSLQREGHEQFF. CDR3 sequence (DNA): TGTGCCAGCAGCTTACAACGGGAGGGCCATGAGCAGTTCTTC.

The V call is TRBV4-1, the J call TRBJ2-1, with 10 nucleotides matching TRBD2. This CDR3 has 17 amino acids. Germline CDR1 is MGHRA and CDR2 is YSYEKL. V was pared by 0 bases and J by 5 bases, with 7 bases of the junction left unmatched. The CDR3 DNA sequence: TGCGCCAGCAGCCAAGATCGAGGACTAGCGGAAGACAATGAGCAGTTCTTC. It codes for CASSQDRGLAEDNEQFF.

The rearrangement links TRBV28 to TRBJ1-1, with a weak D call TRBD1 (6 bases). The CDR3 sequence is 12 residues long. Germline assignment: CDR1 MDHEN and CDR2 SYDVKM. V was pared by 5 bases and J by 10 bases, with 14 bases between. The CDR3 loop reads CASSEQGFRAFF. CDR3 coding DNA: TGTGCCAGCAGTGAACAGGGATTTAGAGCTTTCTTT.

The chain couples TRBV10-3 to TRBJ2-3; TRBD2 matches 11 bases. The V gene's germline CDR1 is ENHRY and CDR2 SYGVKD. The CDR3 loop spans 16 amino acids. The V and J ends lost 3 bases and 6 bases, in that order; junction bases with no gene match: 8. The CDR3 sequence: CAISDDRTSGLDTQYF. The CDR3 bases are TGTGCCATCAGTGATGACCGGACTAGCGGGTTGGATACGCAGTATTTT.

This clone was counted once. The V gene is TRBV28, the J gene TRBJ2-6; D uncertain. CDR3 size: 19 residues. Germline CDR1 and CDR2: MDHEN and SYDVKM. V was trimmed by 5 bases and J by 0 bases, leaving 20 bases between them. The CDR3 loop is CASSPRWASPLSGANVLTF. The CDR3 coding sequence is TGTGCCAGCAGTCCCCGTTGGGCCAGCCCCCTCTCTGGGGCCAACGTCCTGACTTTC.

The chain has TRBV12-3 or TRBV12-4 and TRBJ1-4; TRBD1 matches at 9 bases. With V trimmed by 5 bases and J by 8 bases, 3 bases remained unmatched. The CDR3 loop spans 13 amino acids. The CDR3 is CASSTGQGEKLFF. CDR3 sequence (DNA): TGTGCCAGCAGTACCGGACAGGGGGAAAAACTGTTTTTT.

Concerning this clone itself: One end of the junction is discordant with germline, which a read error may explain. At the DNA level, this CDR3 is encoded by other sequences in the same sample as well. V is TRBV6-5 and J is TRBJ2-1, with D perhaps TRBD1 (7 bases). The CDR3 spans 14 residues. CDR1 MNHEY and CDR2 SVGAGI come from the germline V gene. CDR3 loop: CASSSGGPYNEQFF. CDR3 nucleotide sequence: TGTGCCAGCAGTTCAGGGGGGCCCTATAATGAGCAGTTCTTC.

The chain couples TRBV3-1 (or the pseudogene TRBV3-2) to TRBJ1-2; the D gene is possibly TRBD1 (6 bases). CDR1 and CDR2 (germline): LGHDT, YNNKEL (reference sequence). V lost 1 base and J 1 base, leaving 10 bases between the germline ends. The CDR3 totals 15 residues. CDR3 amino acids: CASSQARGVNYGYTF. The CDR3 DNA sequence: TGTGCCAGCAGCCAAGCCAGGGGAGTTAACTATGGCTACACCTTC.

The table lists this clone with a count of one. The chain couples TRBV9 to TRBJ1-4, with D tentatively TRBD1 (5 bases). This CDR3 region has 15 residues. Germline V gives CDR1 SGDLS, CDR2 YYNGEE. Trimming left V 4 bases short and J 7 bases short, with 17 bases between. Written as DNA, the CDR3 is TGTGCCAGCAGCCCAAAAGGGGCCCTTGTTGAAAAACTGTTTTTT. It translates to CASSPKGALVEKLFF.

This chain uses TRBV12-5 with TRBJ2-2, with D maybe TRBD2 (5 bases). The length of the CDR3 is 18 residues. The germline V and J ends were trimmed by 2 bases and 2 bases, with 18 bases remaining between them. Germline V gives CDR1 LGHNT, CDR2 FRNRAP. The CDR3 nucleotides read TGTGCTAGTGGTTTGCCTGGAGGTCGGGCAGGTAACACCGGGGAGCTGTTTTTT. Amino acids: CASGLPGGRAGNTGELFF.

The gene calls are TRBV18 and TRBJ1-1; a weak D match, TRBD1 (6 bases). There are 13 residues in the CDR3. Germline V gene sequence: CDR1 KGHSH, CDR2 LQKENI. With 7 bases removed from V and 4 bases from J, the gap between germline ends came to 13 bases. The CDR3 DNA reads TGTGCCAGCTGCACAGGGTTATCCACTGAAGCTTTCTTT. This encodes CASCTGLSTEAFF.

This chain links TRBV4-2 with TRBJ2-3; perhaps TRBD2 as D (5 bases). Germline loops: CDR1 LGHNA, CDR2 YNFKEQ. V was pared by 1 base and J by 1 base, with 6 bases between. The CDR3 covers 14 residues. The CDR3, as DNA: TGTGCCAGCAGCCAAGGGCGGGGCACAGATACGCAGTATTTT. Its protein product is CASSQGRGTDTQYF.

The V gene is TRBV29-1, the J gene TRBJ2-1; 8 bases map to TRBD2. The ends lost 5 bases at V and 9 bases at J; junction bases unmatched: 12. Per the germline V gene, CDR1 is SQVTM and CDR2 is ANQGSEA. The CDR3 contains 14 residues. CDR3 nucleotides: TGCAGCGTTCCTGTTGTGGCTAGCGGGCGTGAGCAGTTCTTC. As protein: CSVPVVASGREQFF.

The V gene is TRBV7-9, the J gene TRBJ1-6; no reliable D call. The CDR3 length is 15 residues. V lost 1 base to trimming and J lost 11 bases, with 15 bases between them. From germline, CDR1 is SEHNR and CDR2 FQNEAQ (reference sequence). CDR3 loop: CASSLVVSRLPPLHF. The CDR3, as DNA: TGTGCCAGCAGCTTAGTGGTCAGTCGCCTTCCACCCCTCCACTTT. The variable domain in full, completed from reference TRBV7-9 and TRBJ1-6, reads DTGVSQNPRHKITKRGQNVTFRCDPISEHNRLYWYRQTLGQGPEFLTYFQNEAQLEKSRLLSDRFSAERPKGSFSTLEIQRTEQGDSAMYLCASSLVVSRLPPLHFGNGTRLTVT.

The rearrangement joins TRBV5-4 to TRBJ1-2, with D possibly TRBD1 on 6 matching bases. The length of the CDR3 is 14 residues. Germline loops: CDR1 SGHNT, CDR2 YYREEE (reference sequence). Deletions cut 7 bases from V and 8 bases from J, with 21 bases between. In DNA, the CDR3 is TGTGCCAGCGAAACAGGTGGCAGGGGAGTGGGCTACACCTTC. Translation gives CASETGGRGVGYTF.

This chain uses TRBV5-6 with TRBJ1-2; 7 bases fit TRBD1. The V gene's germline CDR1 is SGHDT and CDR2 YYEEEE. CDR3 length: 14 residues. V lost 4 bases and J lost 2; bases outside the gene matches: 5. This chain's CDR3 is CASSQGQANYGYTF. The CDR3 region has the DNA TGTGCCAGCAGCCAAGGACAGGCCAACTATGGCTACACCTTC.

CDR3 DNA: TGTGCCAGCAGCACCTCGGGGGGGGATCGGTATGGCTACACCTTC. It specifies CASSTSGGDRYGYTF. The chain employs TRBV28 and TRBJ1-2; possibly TRBD1 for D (5 bases). CDR3 length: 15 amino acids. Germline CDR1 reads MDHEN; CDR2 reads SYDVKM. V lost 6 bases and J 5 bases, leaving 19 bases between the germline ends.

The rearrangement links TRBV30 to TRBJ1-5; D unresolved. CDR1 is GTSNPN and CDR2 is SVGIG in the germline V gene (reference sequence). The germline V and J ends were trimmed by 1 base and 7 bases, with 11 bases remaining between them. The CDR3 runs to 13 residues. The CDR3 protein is CAWSGGRGQPQHF. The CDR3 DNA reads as TGTGCCTGGAGTGGAGGCCGGGGACAGCCCCAGCATTTT. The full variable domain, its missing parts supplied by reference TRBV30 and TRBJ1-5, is SQTIHQWPATLVQPVGSPLSLECTVEGTSNPNLYWYRQAAGRGLQLLFYSVGIGQISSEVPQNLSASRPQDRQFILSSKKLLLSDSGFYLCAWSGGRGQPQHFGDGTRLSIL.